The clone carrying this T cell receptor beta chain ranks as medium-sized in terms of frequency. These data originate in a study of T cell clusters in autoimmune cytopenias. TRB was amplified from roughly 0.25 ug of peripheral blood genomic DNA per sample. One tube held mixed TRB-A and TRB-B primer pools for touch-down PCR. Reprocessing the multiplex PCR reads, TCRdb reports a single entry for every CDR3 protein and omits DNA. The specimen's table records roughly 4,200 distinct CDR3 sequences. The CDR3 is made up of 12 amino acids. Germline V gives CDR1 GTSNPN, CDR2 SVGIG (reference sequence). The data also belong to a second study, concerning T cell repertoires in aging, cancer and after chemotherapy. That report adds: Repeat sampling of healthy donors over several months to years showed clear clonal overlap.

This clonotype originated in a human donor in good health. The rearrangement joins TRBV30 to TRBJ2-1; no DNA is available, so the TRBD1 call from TCRdb remains unchecked. Input material: peripheral blood. The CDR3 region is CAWSLRGDEQFF.